This T cell receptor (beta chain) was captured by sequencing in a study of vaccination and CD4 T cells after COVID-19. At the level of the study: Among convalescent patients, a few were sampled at day 14 and at days 161 to 241 post-vaccination.

Sequenced with the Oncomine TCR Beta short-read assay was DNA taken from cultured CD4+ T cells. MiXCR, run by TCRdb on the PCR reads, gives a single entry per CDR3 protein. Of around 26,000 distinct CDR3 sequences listed, around 41% were seen once; the top ten hold over 4%. Concerning this clonotype: Its antigen is not known.

Time point: late sampling 161 to 241 days after vaccination in three convalescent patients. The treatment was: 10-day PBMC culture with coronavirus spike peptide pools or control peptides (ViraFEST assay). After expanding antigen-specific T cells with peptide pools, ViraFEST sequenced their TCRs. This CDR3 contains 13 residues. This chain connects TRBV21-1 to TRBJ2-7. TRBV21-1 constitutes a pseudogene. The specimen was CD4+ T cells from blood, cultured in vitro, collected about 7 months after SARS-CoV-2 vaccination. The clonotype comes from a human donor who had recovered from COVID-19. This CDR3 reads CASNRWQAYEQYF. CDR3 DNA sequence: TGTGCCAGCAACCGGTGGCAGGCCTACGAGCAGTACTTC.